A selection of T cell receptor beta chains follows, all from one sample in a study of blood T cell repertoires in COVID-19. Some clones are missing from TCRdb's copy, which holds only in-frame ones; the method was immunoSEQ multiplex PCR. The data hold about 68,000 clones, with approximately 80% observed a single time. Sequenced: peripheral blood. All receptors come from an elderly man with acute or convalescent COVID-19. Both conserved end residues are part of each CDR3. Each record gives: V gene, J gene, D gene, clone size, CDR3 protein, CDR3 DNA. A D gene is named only where the DNA matches it firmly. Rows may omit the clone size; those that give it use once, few, many or a size class.

>TRBV6-2/TRBV6-3|TRBJ1-5|-|-
CASSSPLQPQHF
TGTGCCAGCAGTTCTCCTCTTCAGCCCCAGCATTTT
>TRBV12-3/TRBV12-4|TRBJ1-5|-|-
CASRWTDQPQHF
TGTGCCAGCAGATGGACAGATCAGCCCCAGCATTTT
>TRBV24-1|TRBJ2-1|-|once
CATSDQQGFYNEQFF
TGTGCCACCAGTGACCAGCAGGGCTTTTACAATGAGCAGTTCTTC
>TRBV7-3|TRBJ1-1|TRBD1|-
CASSPNGQGQNEAFF
TGTGCCAGCAGCCCGAACGGACAGGGCCAGAATGAAGCTTTCTTT
>TRBV5-1|TRBJ1-1|TRBD1|-
CASSFLGQGRMNTEAFF
TGCGCCAGCAGCTTCCTCGGACAGGGTCGGATGAACACTGAAGCTTTCTTT
>TRBV7-2|TRBJ2-5|-|once
CASSLGSGVNQETQYF
TGTGCCAGCAGCTTAGGTTCCGGGGTCAATCAAGAGACCCAGTACTTC
>TRBV5-1|TRBJ1-3|-|-
CASSFQAQGSGNTIYF
TGCGCCAGCAGCTTCCAAGCCCAGGGTTCTGGAAACACCATATATTTT
>TRBV7-3|TRBJ1-6|TRBD1|few
CASSPTGGNSPLHF
TGTGCCAGCAGCCCGACAGGGGGGAATTCACCCCTCCACTTT
>TRBV10-3|TRBJ2-7|TRBD1|-
CAISQGQQSYEQYF
TGTGCCATCAGCCAGGGACAGCAATCCTACGAGCAGTACTTC
>TRBV9|TRBJ2-3|TRBD2|-
CASSAFIAGGGTDTQYF
TGTGCCAGCAGCGCTTTCATAGCGGGAGGGGGAACAGATACGCAGTATTTT
>TRBV9|TRBJ1-3|-|-
CASSVEDYSGNTIYF
TGTGCCAGCAGCGTCGAGGACTACTCTGGAAACACCATATATTTT
>TRBV6-6|TRBJ2-5|TRBD2|-
CASSYSSGGRETQYF
TGTGCCAGCAGTTACTCGTCGGGGGGGCGAGAGACCCAGTACTTC
>TRBV7-6|TRBJ2-1|-|-
CASSSPEEHNEQFF
TGTGCCAGCAGCTCACCCGAAGAGCACAATGAGCAGTTCTTC
>TRBV10-3|TRBJ1-3|-|-
CAIRTRGSGNTIYF
TGTGCCATCAGGACCAGGGGCTCTGGAAACACCATATATTTT
>TRBV19|TRBJ2-4|TRBD1|-
CASSIGRTGVEGTKNIQYF
TGTGCCAGTAGTATAGGACGGACAGGCGTCGAAGGGACCAAAAACATTCAGTACTTC
>TRBV18|TRBJ1-2|-|-
CASSPLASRENGYTF
TGTGCCAGCTCACCACTAGCGTCGAGGGAGAACGGCTACACCTTC
>TRBV9|TRBJ2-7|-|-
CASSPGPSDVSSYEQYF
TGTGCCAGCAGCCCAGGGCCCTCTGACGTGAGCTCCTACGAGCAGTACTTC
>TRBV2|TRBJ2-3|-|few
CASTRGGVTDTQYF
TGTGCCAGCACGAGGGGCGGGGTTACAGATACGCAGTATTTT
>TRBV4-1|TRBJ2-6|-|-
CASSSRGSGANVLTF
TGCGCCAGCAGTAGCAGGGGCTCTGGGGCCAACGTCCTGACTTTC
>TRBV27|TRBJ2-5|TRBD2|-
CASSLSIAGVGETQYF
TGTGCCAGCAGTTTATCAATAGCGGGAGTGGGGGAGACCCAGTACTTC
>TRBV28|TRBJ1-5|-|-
CASSRLPEGNNQPQHF
TGTGCCAGCAGTCGCCTGCCGGAGGGGAACAATCAGCCCCAGCATTTT
>TRBV27|TRBJ1-6|-|-
CASTMGGLSSPLHF
TGTGCCAGCACCATGGGAGGGCTGAGTTCACCCCTCCACTTT
>TRBV12-3/TRBV12-4|TRBJ1-5|TRBD1|-
CASSAGGGQPQHF
TGTGCCAGCAGTGCAGGGGGTGGTCAGCCCCAGCATTTT
>TRBV6-2/TRBV6-3|TRBJ2-7|TRBD1|-
CASSTGTGSYEQYF
TGTGCCAGCAGCACCGGGACAGGGTCCTACGAGCAGTACTTC
>TRBV7-6|TRBJ2-1|-|-
CASSLAGGTSSYNEQFF
TGTGCCAGCAGCTTAGCGGGGGGAACTAGCTCCTACAATGAGCAGTTCTTC
>TRBV6-1|TRBJ2-2|-|-
CASSEVSGGLNTGELFF
TGTGCCAGCAGTGAAGTGAGTGGGGGCTTAAACACCGGGGAGCTGTTTTTT
>TRBV14|TRBJ1-6|-|many
CASSQVLGASPLHF
TGTGCCAGCAGCCAAGTTTTAGGGGCTTCACCCCTCCACTTT
>TRBV19|TRBJ2-1|TRBD2|-
CASKAGLSYNEQFF
TGTGCCAGTAAAGCGGGGCTTTCCTACAATGAGCAGTTCTTC
>TRBV4-3|TRBJ2-1|TRBD2|-
CASSQELLRGGANEQFF
TGCGCCAGCAGCCAAGAGCTGTTGCGGGGGGGCGCCAATGAGCAGTTCTTC
>TRBV7-2|TRBJ2-3|TRBD2|-
CASSSVRLAGGFTDTQYF
TGTGCCAGCAGCTCCGTCAGACTAGCGGGGGGGTTCACAGATACGCAGTATTTT
>TRBV28|TRBJ2-7|-|-
CASRLEAEQYF
TGTGCCAGCAGGCTGGAGGCCGAGCAGTACTTC
>TRBV7-2|TRBJ1-5|-|-
CASSLAQVSNQPQHF
TGTGCCAGCAGCTTAGCTCAGGTTAGCAATCAGCCCCAGCATTTT
>TRBV19|TRBJ2-6|TRBD1|few
CASSIFTGGMSGANVLTF
TGTGCCAGTAGTATCTTCACAGGGGGCATGTCTGGGGCCAACGTCCTGACTTTC
>TRBV5-1|TRBJ2-2|TRBD2|-
CASSGTSGGTGTGELFF
TGCGCCAGCAGCGGAACTAGCGGGGGGACGGGAACCGGGGAGCTGTTTTTT
>TRBV18|TRBJ1-3|TRBD1|-
CASSPPSGQGFSGNTIYF
TGTGCCAGCTCACCTCCCTCGGGACAGGGCTTCTCTGGAAACACCATATATTTT
>TRBV10-3|TRBJ1-2|-|few
CAISHDSYGYTF
TGTGCCATCAGCCACGACAGCTATGGCTACACCTTC
>TRBV24-1|TRBJ2-2|-|-
CATSDPLQGTGELFF
TGTGCCACCAGTGATCCTCTACAGGGCACCGGGGAGCTGTTTTTT
>TRBV30|TRBJ2-3|-|-
CAWSWGTGLPTDTQYF
TGTGCCTGGAGTTGGGGGACTGGTCTCCCCACAGATACGCAGTATTTT
>TRBV2|TRBJ2-3|TRBD2|-
CASSGLAGADTQYF
TGTGCCAGCAGTGGACTAGCGGGGGCAGATACGCAGTATTTT
>TRBV28|TRBJ2-7|TRBD1|-
CASSLGQGNYEQYF
TGTGCCAGCAGTTTGGGACAGGGGAACTACGAGCAGTACTTC
>TRBV18|TRBJ1-5|-|-
CASSPPSGVNQPQHF
TGTGCCAGCTCACCACCTTCAGGGGTCAATCAGCCCCAGCATTTT
>TRBV27|TRBJ1-2|TRBD1|-
CASSSGQGAYGYTF
TGTGCCAGCAGTTCCGGACAGGGAGCCTATGGCTACACCTTC
>TRBV15|TRBJ1-5|TRBD1|few
CATSRASGTGVGNQPQHF
TGTGCCACCAGCAGAGCTTCGGGGACAGGGGTTGGCAATCAGCCCCAGCATTTT
>TRBV3-1/TRBV3-2|TRBJ1-2|TRBD1|-
CASSHNQGDDIYGYTF
TGTGCCAGCAGCCACAATCAGGGGGATGACATCTATGGCTACACCTTC
>TRBV2|TRBJ1-5|TRBD1|-
CASRRTGWDQPQHF
TGTGCCAGCCGAAGGACAGGGTGGGATCAGCCCCAGCATTTT
>TRBV4-3|TRBJ1-2|TRBD1|-
CASSQDWTGWGVDGYTF
TGCGCCAGCAGCCAAGATTGGACAGGGTGGGGTGTTGACGGCTACACCTTC
>TRBV6-2/TRBV6-3|TRBJ1-2|-|once
CASSSSWGYTF
TGTGCCAGCAGTTCCAGTTGGGGCTACACCTTC
>TRBV29-1|TRBJ2-3|-|-
CSVDGESTDTQYF
TGCAGCGTTGATGGAGAAAGCACAGATACGCAGTATTTT
>TRBV28|TRBJ1-1|TRBD1|-
CASRLRTGNTEAFF
TGTGCCAGCAGACTCCGGACAGGGAACACTGAAGCTTTCTTT
>TRBV7-7|TRBJ2-2|-|-
CASSVAGNTGELFF
TGTGCCAGCAGCGTCGCCGGGAACACCGGGGAGCTGTTTTTT
>TRBV10-3|TRBJ1-1|-|-
CAISNQGTEAFF
TGTGCCATCAGTAACCAGGGGACTGAAGCTTTCTTT